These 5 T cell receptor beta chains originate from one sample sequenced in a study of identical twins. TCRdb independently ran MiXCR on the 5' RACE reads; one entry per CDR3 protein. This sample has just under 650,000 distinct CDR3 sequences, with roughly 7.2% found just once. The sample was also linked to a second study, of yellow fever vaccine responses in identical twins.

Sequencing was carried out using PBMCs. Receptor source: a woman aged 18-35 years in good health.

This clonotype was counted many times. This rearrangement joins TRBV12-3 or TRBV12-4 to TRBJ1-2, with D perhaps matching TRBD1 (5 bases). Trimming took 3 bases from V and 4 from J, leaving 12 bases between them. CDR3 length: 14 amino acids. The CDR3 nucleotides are TGTGCCAGCAGTTTGCCGGGGGAGGGCTATGGCTACACCTTC. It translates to CASSLPGEGYGYTF.

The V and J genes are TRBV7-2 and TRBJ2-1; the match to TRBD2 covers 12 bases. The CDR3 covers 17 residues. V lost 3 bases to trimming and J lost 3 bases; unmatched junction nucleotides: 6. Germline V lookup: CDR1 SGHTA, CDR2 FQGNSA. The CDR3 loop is CASSFSGLAGFYNEQFF. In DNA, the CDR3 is TGTGCCAGCAGCTTTTCGGGACTAGCGGGTTTCTACAATGAGCAGTTCTTC.

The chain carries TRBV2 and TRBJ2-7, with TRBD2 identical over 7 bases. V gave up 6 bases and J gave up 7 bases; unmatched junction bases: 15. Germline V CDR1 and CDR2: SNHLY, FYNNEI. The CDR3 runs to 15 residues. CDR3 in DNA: TGTGCCAGCAGGTTCATAGCGGGCCAAACGGGGGAGCAGTACTTC. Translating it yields CASRFIAGQTGEQYF.

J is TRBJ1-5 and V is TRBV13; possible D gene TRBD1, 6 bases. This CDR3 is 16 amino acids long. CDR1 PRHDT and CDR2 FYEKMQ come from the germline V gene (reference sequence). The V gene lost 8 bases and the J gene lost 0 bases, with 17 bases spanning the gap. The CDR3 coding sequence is TGTGCCAGCTCCCTCGTGGGACAATATAGCAATCAGCCCCAGCATTTT. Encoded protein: CASSLVGQYSNQPQHF.

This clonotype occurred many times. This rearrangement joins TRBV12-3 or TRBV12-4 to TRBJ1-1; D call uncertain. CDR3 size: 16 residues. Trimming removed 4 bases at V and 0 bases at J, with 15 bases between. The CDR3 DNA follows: TGTGCCAGCAGTTGGGGTGAGGAACCGTTGAACACTGAAGCTTTCTTT. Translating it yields CASSWGEEPLNTEAFF.